What follows is one TCR beta chain and its context. The RNA, roughly 0.45 to 1 ug, was put through reverse transcription using random hexamers. TCRdb recomputed calls from the immunoSEQ multiplex PCR reads with MiXCR, one row per CDR3 protein. In the table there are about 300,000 distinct CDR3 sequences, roughly 85% of which are singletons. The multiple sclerosis controls were treatment-naive patients affected by stable or active relapsing-remitting disease. The source of the sample is a study of CD8 T cells in Susac syndrome. The germline CDR1 and CDR2 sequences are SGHVS and FNYEAQ. The CDR3 sequence is 16 residues long. With V trimmed by 4 bases and J by 1 base, 4 bases remained unmatched.

The sequence came from a human donor with multiple sclerosis. The chain employs TRBV7-6 and TRBJ2-1; 10 nucleotides match TRBD2. Material for sequencing was CD8+ T cells from PBMCs. This chain's CDR3 is CASSSTSGLSYNEQFF. The DNA of the CDR3 is TGTGCCAGCAGCTCGACTAGCGGGCTGTCCTACAATGAGCAGTTCTTC.